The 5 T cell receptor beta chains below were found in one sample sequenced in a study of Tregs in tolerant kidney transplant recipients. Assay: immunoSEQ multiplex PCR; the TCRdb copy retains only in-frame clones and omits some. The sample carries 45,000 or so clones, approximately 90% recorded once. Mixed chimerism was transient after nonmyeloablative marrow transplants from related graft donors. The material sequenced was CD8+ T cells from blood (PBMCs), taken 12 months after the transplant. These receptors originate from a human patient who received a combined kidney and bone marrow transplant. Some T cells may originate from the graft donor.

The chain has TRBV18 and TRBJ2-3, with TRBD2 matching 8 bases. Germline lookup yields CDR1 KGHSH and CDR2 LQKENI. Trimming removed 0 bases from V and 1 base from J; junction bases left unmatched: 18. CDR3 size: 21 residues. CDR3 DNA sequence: TGTGCCAGCTCACCACCGTCCGGTAGCGGGGCCAATCAGGACGGCACAGATACGCAGTATTTT. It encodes CASSPPSGSGANQDGTDTQYF.

For the CDR3, the DNA is TGCGCCAGCAGCCAAGGGTCAGGGGGCCATGAGCAGTTCTTC. It specifies CASSQGSGGHEQFF. The chain combines TRBV4-3 with TRBJ2-1; 8 bases fit TRBD1. Germline lookup yields CDR1 LGHNA and CDR2 YSLEER. The CDR3 is 14 amino acids. The V gene end was trimmed by 1 base and the J gene end by 8 bases; junction bases not matched to a gene: 4.

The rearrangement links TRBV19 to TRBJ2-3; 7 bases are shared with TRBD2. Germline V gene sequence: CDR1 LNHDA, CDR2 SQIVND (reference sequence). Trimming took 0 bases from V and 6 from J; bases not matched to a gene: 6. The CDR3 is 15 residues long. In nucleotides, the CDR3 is TGTGCCAGTAGTATAGAGCTAGCGGAGTGGGATACGCAGTATTTT. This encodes CASSIELAEWDTQYF.

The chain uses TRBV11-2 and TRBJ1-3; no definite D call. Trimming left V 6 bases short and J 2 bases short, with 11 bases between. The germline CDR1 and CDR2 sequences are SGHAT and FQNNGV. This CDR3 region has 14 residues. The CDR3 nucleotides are TGTGCCAGCAGTCTGTTCCAGACTGGAAACACCATATATTTT. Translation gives CASSLFQTGNTIYF.

CDR3 loop: CASSSGGPYNEQFF. The CDR3 coding sequence is TGTGCCAGCAGTTCGGGGGGGCCCTACAATGAGCAGTTCTTC. This chain links TRBV2 with TRBJ2-1; 8 nucleotides agree with TRBD2. The CDR3 runs 14 residues. V lost 5 bases and J lost 2; bases outside the gene matches: 2. Germline CDR1 reads SNHLY; CDR2 reads FYNNEI. The whole variable domain, remainder taken from reference TRBV2 and TRBJ2-1, is EPEVTQTPSHQVTQMGQEVILRCVPISNHLYFYWYRQILGQKVEFLVSFYNNEISEKSEIFDDQFSVERPDGSNFTLKIRSTKLEDSAMYFCASSSGGPYNEQFFGPGTRLTVL.